This note documents a single T cell receptor (beta chain) sequence. These data come from a study of blood T cell repertoires in COVID-19. In the study overall: From the United States, Italy and Spain came samples of acute and convalescent COVID-19.

The table came from immunoSEQ multiplex PCR; TCRdb's copy has only in-frame clones and leaves some out. The table shows about 100,000 clones, with 70% to 90% occurring only once. Specimen: peripheral blood. The TCR was taken from a man aged 50-59 years with active or convalescent COVID-19.

In nucleotides, the CDR3 is TGTGCCAGCAGCTCTAGCGGGGCCCCTAGCACAGATACGCAGTATTTT. This sequence encodes CASSSSGAPSTDTQYF. The V call is TRBV28, the J call TRBJ2-3; 9 bases agree with TRBD2. V lost 6 bases, J lost 0 bases, and 7 bases stayed unmatched. Germline-derived CDR1 and CDR2 are MDHEN and SYDVKM. The CDR3 has 16 amino acids. Full variable domain (outside the CDR3, taken from reference TRBV28 and TRBJ2-3): DVKVTQSSRYLVKRTGEKVFLECVQDMDHENMFWYRQDPGLGLRLIYFSYDVKMKEKGDIPEGYSVSREKKERFSLILESASTNQTSMYLCASSSSGAPSTDTQYFGPGTRLTVL.